This TCR beta chain was observed in a study of CD4+ T cells in melanoma. Broader study findings: Diverse differentiation states were reported for melanoma neoantigen-specific CD4+ T cells. CD8+ T cell, macrophage and B cell function reportedly correlated with neoantigen-specific CD4+ T cells.

As concerns this clone: The target antigen is unknown.

Trimming stripped 0 bases from V and 0 bases from J, with 9 bases between. The CDR3 is 15 amino acids. Germline assignment: CDR1 SGHRS and CDR2 YFSETQ. Libraries were prepared by immunoSEQ multiplex PCR; TCRdb keeps only in-frame clonotypes and omits some of them. The sample has more than 20,000 clones, around 78% seen once. This clonotype was sampled from a human donor with melanoma. The rearrangement links TRBV5-1 to TRBJ1-1, with D uncertain. CDR3 amino acids: CASSLDHTVNTEAFF. CDR3 nucleotides: TGCGCCAGCAGCTTGGATCACACAGTGAACACTGAAGCTTTCTTT.